This T cell receptor beta chain was profiled in a study of blood T cell repertoires in COVID-19. Participant-reported clinical history was the basis for cohort assignment. Shortly before study entry, within 2 weeks, exposed participants had met a COVID-19 case. This CDR3 contains 17 residues. Trimming took 7 bases from V and 0 from J; bases not matched to a gene: 10. The germline CDR1 and CDR2 sequences are SNHLY and FYNNEI. Only in-frame clones appear in the TCRdb table, and some are missing; sequencing was by immunoSEQ multiplex PCR. The sample lists about 300,000 clones; just under 90% were seen once.

V is TRBV2 and J is TRBJ2-3; 10 positions agree with TRBD2. The source of this sequence is a woman in her fifties or sixties who had been exposed to COVID-19. Sequenced: PBMCs or T cells enriched from blood (not recorded which). CDR3 amino acids: CASMVLAGASSTDTQYF. The CDR3 nucleotides read TGTGCCAGCATGGTCCTAGCGGGGGCCAGTAGCACAGATACGCAGTATTTT.